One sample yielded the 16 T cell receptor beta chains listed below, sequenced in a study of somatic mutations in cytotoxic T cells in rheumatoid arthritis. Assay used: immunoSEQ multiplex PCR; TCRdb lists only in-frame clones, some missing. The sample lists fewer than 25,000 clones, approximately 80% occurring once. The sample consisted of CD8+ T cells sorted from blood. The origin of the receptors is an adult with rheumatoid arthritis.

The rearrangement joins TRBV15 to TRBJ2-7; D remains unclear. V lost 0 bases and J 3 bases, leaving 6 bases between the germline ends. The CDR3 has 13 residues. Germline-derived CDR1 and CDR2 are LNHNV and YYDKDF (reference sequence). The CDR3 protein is CATSRDRDYEQYF. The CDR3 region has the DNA TGTGCCACCAGCAGAGACAGAGACTACGAGCAGTACTTC.

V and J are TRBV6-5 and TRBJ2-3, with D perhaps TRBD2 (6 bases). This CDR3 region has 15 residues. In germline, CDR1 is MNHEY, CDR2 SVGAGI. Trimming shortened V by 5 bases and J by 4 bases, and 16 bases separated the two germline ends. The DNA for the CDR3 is TGTGCCAGCAGTCCTACAGGAGGGGCCGCAGATACGCAGTATTTT. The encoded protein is CASSPTGGAADTQYF.

CDR3 DNA sequence: TGTGCCAGCAGCTCCCCGGGACAGGGGGCGTTTAACTATGGCTACACCTTC. It is translated as CASSSPGQGAFNYGYTF. The V gene is TRBV7-9, the J gene TRBJ1-2, with 12 positions matching TRBD1. CDR3 length equals 17 residues. Germline V gene lookup returns CDR1 SEHNR and CDR2 FQNEAQ (reference sequence). V dropped 4 bases and J dropped 1; count of bases not matched to a gene: 7.

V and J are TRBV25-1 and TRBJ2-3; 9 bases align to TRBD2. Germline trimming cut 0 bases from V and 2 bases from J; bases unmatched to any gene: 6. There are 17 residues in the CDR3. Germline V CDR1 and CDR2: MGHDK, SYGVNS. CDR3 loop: CASSEYGLAGSTDTQYF. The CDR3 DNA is TGTGCCAGCAGTGAATATGGGCTAGCGGGATCCACAGATACGCAGTATTTT.

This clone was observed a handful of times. CDR3 residues: CASSQFLGYGYTF. The DNA of the CDR3 is TGCGCCAGCAGCCAGTTCCTAGGCTATGGCTACACCTTC. V usage is TRBV4-3 and J usage is TRBJ1-2; no reliable D call. V was pared by 3 bases and J by 4 bases, with 9 bases between. The V gene's germline CDR1 is LGHNA and CDR2 YSLEER. This CDR3 region has 13 residues.

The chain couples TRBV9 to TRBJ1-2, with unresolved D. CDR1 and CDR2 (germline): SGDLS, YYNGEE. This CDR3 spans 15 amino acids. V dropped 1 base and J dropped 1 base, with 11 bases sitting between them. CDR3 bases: TGTGCCAGCAGCGTATCCCGTTTCTTTAACTATGGCTACACCTTC. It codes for CASSVSRFFNYGYTF.

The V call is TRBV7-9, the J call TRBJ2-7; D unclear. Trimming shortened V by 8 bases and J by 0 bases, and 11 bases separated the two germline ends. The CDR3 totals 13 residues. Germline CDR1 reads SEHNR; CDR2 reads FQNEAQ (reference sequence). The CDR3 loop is CASGLQSSYEQYF. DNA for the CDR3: TGTGCCAGCGGTTTGCAAAGCTCCTACGAGCAGTACTTC.

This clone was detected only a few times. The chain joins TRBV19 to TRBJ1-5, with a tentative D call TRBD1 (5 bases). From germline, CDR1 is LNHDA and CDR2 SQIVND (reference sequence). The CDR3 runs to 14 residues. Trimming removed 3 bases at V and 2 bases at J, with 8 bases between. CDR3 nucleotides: TGTGCCAGTAGTATGCAACAGGGCAATCAGCCCCAGCATTTT. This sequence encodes CASSMQQGNQPQHF.

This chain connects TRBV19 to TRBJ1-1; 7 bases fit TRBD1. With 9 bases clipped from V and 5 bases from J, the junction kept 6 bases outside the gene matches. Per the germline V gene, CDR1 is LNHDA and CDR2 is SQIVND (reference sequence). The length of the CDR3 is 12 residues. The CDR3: CASSQGITEAFF. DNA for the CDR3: TGTGCCAGCTCACAGGGGATTACTGAAGCTTTCTTT.

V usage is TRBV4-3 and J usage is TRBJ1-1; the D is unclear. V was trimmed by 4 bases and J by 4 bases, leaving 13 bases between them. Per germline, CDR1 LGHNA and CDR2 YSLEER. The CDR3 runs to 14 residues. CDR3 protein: CASSPRPGPTEAFF. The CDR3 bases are TGCGCCAGCAGCCCAAGGCCTGGGCCCACTGAAGCTTTCTTT.

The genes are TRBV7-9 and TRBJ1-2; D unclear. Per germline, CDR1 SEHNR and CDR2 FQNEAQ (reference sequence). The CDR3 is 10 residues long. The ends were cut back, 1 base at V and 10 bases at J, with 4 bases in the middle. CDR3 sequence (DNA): TGTGCCAGCAGCTTAGGCGCCTACACCTTC. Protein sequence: CASSLGAYTF.

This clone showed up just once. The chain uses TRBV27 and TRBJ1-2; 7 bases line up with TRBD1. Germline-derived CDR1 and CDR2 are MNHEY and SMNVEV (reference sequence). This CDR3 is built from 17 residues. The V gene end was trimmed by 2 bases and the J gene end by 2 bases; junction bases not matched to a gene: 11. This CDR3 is CASSLSPSTGENYGYTF. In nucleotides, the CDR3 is TGTGCCAGCAGTTTAAGCCCCTCCACAGGGGAAAACTATGGCTACACCTTC.

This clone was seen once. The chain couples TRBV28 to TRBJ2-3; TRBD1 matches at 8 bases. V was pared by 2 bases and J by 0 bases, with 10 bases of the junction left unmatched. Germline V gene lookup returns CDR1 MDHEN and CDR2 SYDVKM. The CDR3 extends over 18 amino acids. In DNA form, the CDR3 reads TGTGCCAGCAGTTTAGAAACAGGGGGAATATCTAGCACAGATACGCAGTATTTT. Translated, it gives CASSLETGGISSTDTQYF.

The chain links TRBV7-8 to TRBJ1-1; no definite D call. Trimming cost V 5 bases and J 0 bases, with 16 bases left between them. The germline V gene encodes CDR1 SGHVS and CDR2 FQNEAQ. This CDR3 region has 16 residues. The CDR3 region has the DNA TGTGCCAGCAGCCCAACTCAGTCGCTGGTGAACACTGAAGCTTTCTTT. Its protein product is CASSPTQSLVNTEAFF.

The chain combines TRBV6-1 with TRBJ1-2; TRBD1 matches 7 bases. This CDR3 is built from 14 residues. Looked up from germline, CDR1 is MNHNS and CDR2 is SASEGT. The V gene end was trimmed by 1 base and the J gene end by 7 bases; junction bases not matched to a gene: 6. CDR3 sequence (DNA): TGTGCCAGCAGTGAAGATCCAGGGGGTGCTGGCTACACCTTC. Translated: CASSEDPGGAGYTF.

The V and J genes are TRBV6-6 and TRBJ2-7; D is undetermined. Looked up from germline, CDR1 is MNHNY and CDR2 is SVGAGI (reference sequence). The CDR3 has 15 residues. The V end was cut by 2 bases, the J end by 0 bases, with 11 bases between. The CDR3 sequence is CASSYRGESSYEQYF. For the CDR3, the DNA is TGTGCCAGCAGTTACCGAGGAGAAAGCTCCTACGAGCAGTACTTC.